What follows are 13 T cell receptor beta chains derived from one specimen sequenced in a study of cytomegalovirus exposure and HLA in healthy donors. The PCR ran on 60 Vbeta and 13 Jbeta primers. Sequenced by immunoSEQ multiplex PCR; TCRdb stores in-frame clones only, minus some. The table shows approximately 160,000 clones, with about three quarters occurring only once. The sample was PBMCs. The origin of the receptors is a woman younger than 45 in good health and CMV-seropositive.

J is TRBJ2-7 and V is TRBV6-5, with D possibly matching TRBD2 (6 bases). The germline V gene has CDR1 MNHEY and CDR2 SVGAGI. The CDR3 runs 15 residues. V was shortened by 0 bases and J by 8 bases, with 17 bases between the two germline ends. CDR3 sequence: CASSYSELPGLKQYF. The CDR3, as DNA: TGTGCCAGCAGTTACTCGGAGCTACCGGGACTCAAGCAGTACTTC.

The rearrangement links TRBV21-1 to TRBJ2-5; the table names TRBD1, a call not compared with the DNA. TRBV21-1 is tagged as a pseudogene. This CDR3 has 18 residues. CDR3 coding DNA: TGTGCCAGCAGCTCCAAAGACAGGGGTGTAATAGTGGTGGAGACCCAGTACTTC. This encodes CASSSKDRGVIVVETQYF.

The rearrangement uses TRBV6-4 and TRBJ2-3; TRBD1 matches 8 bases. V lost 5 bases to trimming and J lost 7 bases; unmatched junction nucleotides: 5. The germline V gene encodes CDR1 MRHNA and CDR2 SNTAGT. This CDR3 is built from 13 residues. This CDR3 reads CASSFDRGHTQYF. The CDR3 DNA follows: TGTGCCAGCAGTTTCGACAGGGGTCATACGCAGTATTTT.

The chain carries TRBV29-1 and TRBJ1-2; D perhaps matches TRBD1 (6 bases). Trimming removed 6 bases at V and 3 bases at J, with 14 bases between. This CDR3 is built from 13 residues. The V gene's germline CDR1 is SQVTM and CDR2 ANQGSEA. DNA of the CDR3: TGCAGCGTGACCGACAGGTTAGACTATGGCTACACCTTC. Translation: CSVTDRLDYGYTF.

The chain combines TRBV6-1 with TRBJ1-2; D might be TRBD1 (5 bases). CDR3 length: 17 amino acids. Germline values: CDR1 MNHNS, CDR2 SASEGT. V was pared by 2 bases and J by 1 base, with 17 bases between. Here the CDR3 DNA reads TGTGCCAGCAGTGAAAGGGGCGCAGGGAACCATAACTATGGCTACACCTTC. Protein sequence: CASSERGAGNHNYGYTF.

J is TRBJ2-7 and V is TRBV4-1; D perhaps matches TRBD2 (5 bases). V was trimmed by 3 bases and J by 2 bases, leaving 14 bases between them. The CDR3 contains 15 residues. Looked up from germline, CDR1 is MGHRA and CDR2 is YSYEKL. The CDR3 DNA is TGCGCCAGCAGCCAGACGGCTAGCAGTACCTACGAGCAGTACTTC. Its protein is CASSQTASSTYEQYF.

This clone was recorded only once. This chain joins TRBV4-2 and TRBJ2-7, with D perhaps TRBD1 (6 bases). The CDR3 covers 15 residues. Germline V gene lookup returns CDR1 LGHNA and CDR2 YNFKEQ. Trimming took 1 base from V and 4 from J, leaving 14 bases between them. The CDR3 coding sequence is TGTGCCAGCAGCCAAGCCTCGGAGAGGGGGTACGAGCAGTACTTC. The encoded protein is CASSQASERGYEQYF.

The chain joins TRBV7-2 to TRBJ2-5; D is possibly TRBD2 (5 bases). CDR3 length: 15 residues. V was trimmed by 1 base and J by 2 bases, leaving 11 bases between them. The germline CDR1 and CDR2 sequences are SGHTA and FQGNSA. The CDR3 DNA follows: TGTGCCAGCAGCTTAGTTAGAGGGAAGCAAGAGACCCAGTACTTC. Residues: CASSLVRGKQETQYF.

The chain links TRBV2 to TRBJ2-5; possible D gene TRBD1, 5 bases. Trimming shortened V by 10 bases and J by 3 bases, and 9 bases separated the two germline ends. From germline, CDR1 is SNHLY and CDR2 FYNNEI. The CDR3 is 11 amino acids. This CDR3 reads CATTGEETQYF. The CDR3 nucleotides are TGTGCCACTACAGGAGAAGAGACCCAGTACTTC.

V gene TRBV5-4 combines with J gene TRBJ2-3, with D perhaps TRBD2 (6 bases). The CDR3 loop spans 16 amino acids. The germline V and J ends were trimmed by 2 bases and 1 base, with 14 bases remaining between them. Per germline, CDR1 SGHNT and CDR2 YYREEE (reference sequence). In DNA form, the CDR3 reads TGTGCCAGCAGCTTCGGGAGCTCTACGGGCACAGATACGCAGTATTTT. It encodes CASSFGSSTGTDTQYF.

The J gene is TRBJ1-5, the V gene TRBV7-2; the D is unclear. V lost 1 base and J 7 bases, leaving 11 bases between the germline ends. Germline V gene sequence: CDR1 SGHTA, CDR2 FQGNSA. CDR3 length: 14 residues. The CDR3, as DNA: TGTGCCAGCAGCTTAGTCCGGGGAGGGCAGCCCCAGCATTTT. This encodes CASSLVRGGQPQHF.

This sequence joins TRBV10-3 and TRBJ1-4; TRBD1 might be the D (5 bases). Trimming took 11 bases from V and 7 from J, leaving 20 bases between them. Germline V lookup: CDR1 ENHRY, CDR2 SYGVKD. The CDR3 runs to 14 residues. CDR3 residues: CAAQGEGGREKLFF. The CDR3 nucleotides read TGTGCCGCTCAAGGGGAGGGCGGACGTGAAAAACTGTTTTTT.

Written as DNA, the CDR3 is TGTGCCAGTAGATTCGCCGCGGGAGTTTTAGATACGCAGTATTTT. This codes for CASRFAAGVLDTQYF. The J gene is TRBJ2-3, the V gene TRBV19, with TRBD2 matching 7 bases. The CDR3 is 15 amino acids. V was pared by 6 bases and J by 5 bases, with 11 bases of the junction left unmatched. The germline gives CDR1 LNHDA, CDR2 SQIVND (reference sequence).